This entry lists 10 T cell receptor beta chains sequenced from one sample in a study of T-cell memory formation after mild COVID-19. TCRdb reprocessed the 5' RACE reads with MiXCR, giving one entry per CDR3 protein. The sample records around 400,000 distinct CDR3 sequences, roughly 26% being singletons. Sequencing was carried out using PBMCs or a T cell subset sorted from them (not recorded which). Receptors originate from an adult woman who had mild COVID-19 (a few samples of this study predate the infection). Cell type and time point are not known.

V usage is TRBV20-1 and J usage is TRBJ1-1, with D possibly matching TRBD1 (5 bases). The CDR3 is made up of 14 amino acids. Germline lookup yields CDR1 DFQATT and CDR2 SNEGSKA (reference sequence). V lost 1 base and J 0 bases, leaving 9 bases between the germline ends. This CDR3 reads CSARAGTVNTEAFF. DNA for the CDR3: TGCAGTGCTAGAGCCGGGACGGTGAACACTGAAGCTTTCTTT.

The chain couples TRBV27 to TRBJ1-5, with D perhaps TRBD1 (5 bases). CDR1 and CDR2 from the germline V gene are MNHEY and SMNVEV (reference sequence). The CDR3 length is 15 residues. V lost 3 bases, J lost 3 bases, and 12 bases lay in between. DNA for the CDR3: TGTGCCAGCAGTTTCGCGGGACGGATCAATCAGCCCCAGCATTTT. Translated, it gives CASSFAGRINQPQHF.

This clonotype was recorded at least ten times. This rearrangement joins TRBV7-9 to TRBJ2-1, with 7 positions matching TRBD1. The CDR3 runs to 14 residues. V dropped 7 bases and J dropped 8; count of bases not matched to a gene: 11. In germline, CDR1 is SEHNR, CDR2 FQNEAQ (reference sequence). CDR3 sequence: CASTLVTGIDEQFF. The CDR3 DNA is TGTGCCAGCACCCTCGTGACAGGGATCGATGAGCAGTTCTTC.

The table lists this clonotype with a few counts. The rearrangement links TRBV7-9 to TRBJ2-3; TRBD1 aligns across 7 bases. The CDR3 has 12 amino acids. Germline V gene data show CDR1 as SEHNR and CDR2 as FQNEAQ (reference sequence). Trimming at V came to 5 bases and at J to 9 bases, leaving 5 bases not matched to a gene. The CDR3 reads CASSPEQGTQYF. In DNA, the CDR3 is TGTGCCAGCAGCCCAGAACAGGGGACGCAGTATTTT.

This chain uses TRBV3-1 with TRBJ2-6; 7 nucleotides agree with TRBD2. Germline values: CDR1 LGHDT, CDR2 YNNKEL (reference sequence). The V gene end was trimmed by 3 bases and the J gene end by 3 bases; junction bases not matched to a gene: 11. The CDR3 covers 18 residues. CDR3 bases: TGTGCCAGCAGCCATTTTAATTTAGCGGGCCGTGGGGCCAACGTCCTGACTTTC. Its protein is CASSHFNLAGRGANVLTF.

The V gene is TRBV5-1, the J gene TRBJ1-1; D remains ambiguous. Germline V lookup: CDR1 SGHRS, CDR2 YFSETQ. The CDR3 has 13 amino acids. Trimming pared 2 bases from V and 0 bases from J, leaving 5 bases between. DNA for the CDR3: TGCGCCAGCAGCTTACAGATGAACACTGAAGCTTTCTTT. Translating it yields CASSLQMNTEAFF.

This clonotype was detected a few times. The rearrangement links TRBV6-5 to TRBJ1-1; D unresolved. V was shortened by 0 bases and J by 1 base, with 12 bases between the two germline ends. The CDR3 runs 16 residues. CDR1 and CDR2 from the germline V gene are MNHEY and SVGAGI. The CDR3 spells CASSYSEWAENTEAFF. Written as DNA, the CDR3 is TGTGCCAGCAGTTACTCTGAGTGGGCGGAGAACACTGAAGCTTTCTTT.

This chain links TRBV20-1 with TRBJ2-3, with D perhaps given as TRBD1 or TRBD2 (6 bases each). CDR3 size: 14 residues. Trimming took 5 bases from V and 0 from J, leaving 12 bases between them. CDR1 is DFQATT, CDR2 SNEGSKA, per germline (reference sequence). Here the CDR3 reads CSAGGGLSTDTQYF. CDR3 in DNA: TGCAGTGCTGGAGGGGGGCTTAGCACAGATACGCAGTATTTT.

The chain links TRBV9 to TRBJ1-1; perhaps TRBD1 as D (6 bases). V lost 0 bases, J lost 8 bases, and 14 bases lay in between. CDR3 size: 14 residues. Germline V CDR1 and CDR2: SGDLS, YYNGEE. The DNA for the CDR3 is TGTGCCAGCAGCGTAGGGGACACAGAAATAGAAGCTTTCTTT. Translating gives CASSVGDTEIEAFF.

This clonotype showed up just a few times. V gene TRBV20-1 combines with J gene TRBJ2-3; 9 positions agree with TRBD2. Germline V gene data show CDR1 as DFQATT and CDR2 as SNEGSKA (reference sequence). CDR3 length: 17 amino acids. The junction had 11 bases not matched to a gene; V was cut back by 3 bases and J by 1 base. The CDR3 reads CSASPLAGYRGTDTQYF. The CDR3 coding sequence is TGCAGTGCTAGTCCTCTAGCGGGATACCGGGGCACAGATACGCAGTATTTT.